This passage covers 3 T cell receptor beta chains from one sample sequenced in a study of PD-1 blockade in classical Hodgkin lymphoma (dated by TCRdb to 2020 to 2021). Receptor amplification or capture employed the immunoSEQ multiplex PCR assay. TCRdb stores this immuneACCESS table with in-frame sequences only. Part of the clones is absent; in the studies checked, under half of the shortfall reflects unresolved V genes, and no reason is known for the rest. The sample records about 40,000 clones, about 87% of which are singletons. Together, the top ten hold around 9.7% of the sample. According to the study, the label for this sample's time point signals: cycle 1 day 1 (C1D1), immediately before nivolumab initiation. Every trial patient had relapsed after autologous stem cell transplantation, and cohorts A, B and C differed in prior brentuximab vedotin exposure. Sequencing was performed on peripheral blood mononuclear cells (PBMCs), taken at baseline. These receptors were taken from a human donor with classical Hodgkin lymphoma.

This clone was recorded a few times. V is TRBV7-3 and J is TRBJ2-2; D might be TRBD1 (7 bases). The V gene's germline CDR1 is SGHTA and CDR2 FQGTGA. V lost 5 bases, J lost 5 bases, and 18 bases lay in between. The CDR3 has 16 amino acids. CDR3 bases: TGTGCCAGCAGCCCAACCGACAGGGCGGGGACCGGGGAGCTGTTTTTT. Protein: CASSPTDRAGTGELFF.

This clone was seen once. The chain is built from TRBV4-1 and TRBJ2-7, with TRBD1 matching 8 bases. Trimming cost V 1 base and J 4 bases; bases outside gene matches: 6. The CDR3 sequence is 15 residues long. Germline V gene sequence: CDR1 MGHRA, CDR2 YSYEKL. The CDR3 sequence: CASSQGWDRRYEQYF. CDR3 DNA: TGCGCCAGCAGCCAAGGATGGGACAGGAGGTACGAGCAGTACTTC.

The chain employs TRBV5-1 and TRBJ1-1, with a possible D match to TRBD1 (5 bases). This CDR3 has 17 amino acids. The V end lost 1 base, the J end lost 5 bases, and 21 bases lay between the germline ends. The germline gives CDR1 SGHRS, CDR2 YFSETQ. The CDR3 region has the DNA TGCGCCAGCAGCTTGACGGGCAGGGTAACGGGGTGGACTGAAGCTTTCTTT. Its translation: CASSLTGRVTGWTEAFF.